The 22 T cell receptor beta chains presented below share a single source sample, sequenced in a study of radiotherapy plus CTLA-4 blockade in lung cancer. The assay was immunoSEQ multiplex PCR, and TCRdb's table has in-frame clones only and misses some. The data contain about 56,000 clones, around 85% of them singletons. This specimen was peripheral blood, taken from a patient treated with radiotherapy plus ipilimumab. These TCRs come from a human donor with non-small cell lung cancer who had a complete response to radiotherapy plus ipilimumab.

V gene TRBV5-4 combines with J gene TRBJ2-4; D possibly corresponds to TRBD2 (7 bases). The CDR3 contains 13 residues. The V gene's germline CDR1 is SGHNT and CDR2 YYREEE (reference sequence). V gave up 4 bases and J gave up 7 bases, with 12 bases separating them. The DNA of the CDR3 is TGTGCCAGCAGCCCCGCGGGGGCCAACATTCAGTACTTC. This sequence encodes CASSPAGANIQYF.

Here the CDR3 DNA reads TGTGCCAGCAGTGTGACACTAGCCGGAGAGACCCAGTACTTC. This gives the protein CASSVTLAGETQYF. V and J are TRBV6-1 and TRBJ2-5, with D tentatively TRBD2 (6 bases). Germline V CDR1 and CDR2: MNHNS, SASEGT. V gave up 4 bases and J gave up 4 bases, with 13 bases separating them. The length of the CDR3 is 14 residues.

This chain joins TRBV28 and TRBJ2-7, with D possibly TRBD1 on 6 matching bases. The CDR3 sequence is 14 residues long. Germline V lookup: CDR1 MDHEN, CDR2 SYDVKM. This CDR3 reads CASSWDISSYEQHV. The CDR3 nucleotides are TGTGCCAGCAGTTGGGACATTAGCTCCTACGAGCAGCACGTC.

The chain uses TRBV6-5 and TRBJ1-2, with D unresolved. Trimming removed 2 bases at V and 8 bases at J, with 15 bases between. CDR1 is MNHEY, CDR2 SVGAGI, per germline. The CDR3 runs 14 residues. The CDR3 reads CASSYEGWLGGYTF. The CDR3 region has the DNA TGTGCCAGCAGTTACGAGGGTTGGCTGGGGGGCTACACCTTC.

The chain links TRBV5-1 to TRBJ1-1, with 7 nucleotides matching TRBD1. There are 17 residues in the CDR3. The germline gives CDR1 SGHRS, CDR2 YFSETQ. The V and J ends lost 0 bases and 1 base, in that order; junction bases with no gene match: 9. CDR3 sequence (DNA): TGCGCCAGCAGCTTGGGACCTAATGACAGGGCGAACACTGAAGCTTTCTTT. It is translated as CASSLGPNDRANTEAFF. The whole variable domain, filled in from reference TRBV5-1 and TRBJ1-1, reads KAGVTQTPRYLIKTRGQQVTLSCSPISGHRSVSWYQQTPGQGLQFLFEYFSETQRNKGNFPGRFSGRQFSNSRSEMNVSTLELGDSALYLCASSLGPNDRANTEAFFGQGTRLTVV.

This chain connects TRBV4-2 to TRBJ1-6; TRBD1 matches at 7 bases. Germline V gives CDR1 LGHNA, CDR2 YNFKEQ. V shed 2 bases and J 5 bases; nucleotides not matched to a gene: 3. CDR3 length equals 15 residues. As DNA, the CDR3 is TGTGCCAGCAGCCAAAAAGGGGGCCATAATTCACCCCTCCACTTT. It yields the protein CASSQKGGHNSPLHF.

This clone appeared a single time. The chain joins TRBV7-2 to TRBJ2-3; 11 bases map to TRBD2. V shed 3 bases, J shed 6 bases, and the junction held 5 bases outside the gene matches. Germline CDR1 reads SGHTA; CDR2 reads FQGNSA. The CDR3 consists of 15 residues. Here the CDR3 reads CASSFRLAGGDTQYF. The CDR3 nucleotides read TGTGCCAGCAGCTTCCGTCTAGCGGGAGGTGATACGCAGTATTTT.

J is TRBJ2-1 and V is TRBV19; D may be TRBD1 (5 bases). This CDR3 is 14 amino acids long. Germline CDR1 and CDR2: LNHDA and SQIVND (reference sequence). V shed 6 bases and J shed 6 bases, with 15 bases lying between them. CDR3: CASRSGSTTNEQFF. The CDR3 DNA follows: TGTGCCAGTAGGTCAGGGTCGACCACCAATGAGCAGTTCTTC.

The V call is TRBV29-1, the J call TRBJ2-1, with D possibly being TRBD1 (5 bases). Trimming removed 4 bases at V and 4 bases at J, with 11 bases between. This CDR3 region has 13 residues. Germline V gives CDR1 SQVTM, CDR2 ANQGSEA. CDR3 loop: CSVGSGLYNEQFF. For the CDR3, the DNA is TGCAGCGTTGGCTCAGGGTTATACAATGAGCAGTTCTTC.

V usage is TRBV5-1 and J usage is TRBJ1-1, with D tentatively TRBD1 (6 bases). Deletions cut 4 bases from V and 0 bases from J, with 22 bases between. This CDR3 region has 18 residues. Germline CDR1 is SGHRS and CDR2 is YFSETQ. DNA of the CDR3: TGCGCCAGCAGCGTGGAGGCGACAGGTGGAGACATGAACACTGAAGCTTTCTTT. Amino acid sequence: CASSVEATGGDMNTEAFF.

This clone was seen just once. V gene TRBV5-1 combines with J gene TRBJ2-6; D gene unclear. Per the germline V gene, CDR1 is SGHRS and CDR2 is YFSETQ. CDR3 length: 15 residues. The V gene lost 2 bases and the J gene lost 2 bases, with 8 bases spanning the gap. The CDR3 region has the DNA TGCGCCAGCAGCTTCGGGTTCGCTGGGGCCAACGTCCTGACTTTC. Amino acids: CASSFGFAGANVLTF.

This clone was observed a handful of times. The chain couples TRBV6-5 to TRBJ1-2; possibly TRBD1 for D (5 bases). Trimming left V 6 bases short and J 4 bases short, with 9 bases between. The CDR3 has 12 residues. CDR1 and CDR2 from the germline V gene are MNHEY and SVGAGI. The CDR3 is CASSDQGYGYTF. DNA for the CDR3: TGTGCCAGCAGCGATCAGGGCTATGGCTACACCTTC.

The rearrangement uses TRBV5-6 and TRBJ1-4; TRBD1 might be the D (5 bases). CDR1 SGHDT and CDR2 YYEEEE come from the germline V gene. The CDR3 runs 15 residues. V lost 2 bases and J lost 4, with 12 bases in between. CDR3 DNA: TGTGCCAGCAGCTTCGGGACTCCAAGTAATGAAAAACTGTTTTTT. Amino acids: CASSFGTPSNEKLFF.

The chain links TRBV2 to TRBJ2-1; 11 bases map to TRBD1. The CDR3 is 12 amino acids. V shed 11 bases and J 8 bases; nucleotides not matched to a gene: 5. Germline V gene sequence: CDR1 SNHLY, CDR2 FYNNEI. The chain's CDR3 is CAFGQGADEQFF. The CDR3 DNA sequence: TGTGCCTTCGGACAGGGGGCAGATGAGCAGTTCTTC.

The gene calls are TRBV5-6 and TRBJ1-5, with D tentatively TRBD1 (5 bases). V was cut by 1 base and J by 4 bases, with 12 bases left in between. Germline CDR1 and CDR2: SGHDT and YYEEEE. The CDR3 has 15 amino acids. The DNA for the CDR3 is TGTGCCAGCAGCTTGTCACAGGTGACAAATCAGCCCCAGCATTTT. This gives the protein CASSLSQVTNQPQHF.

CDR3 amino acids: CAGGTGLWQPQHF. The CDR3 coding sequence is TGTGCCGGAGGAACAGGGTTATGGCAGCCCCAGCATTTT. The J gene is TRBJ1-5, the V gene TRBV28; weak D call: TRBD1 (6 bases). Trimming removed 11 bases from V and 7 bases from J, with 18 bases in between. The germline V gene encodes CDR1 MDHEN and CDR2 SYDVKM. The CDR3 totals 13 residues.

This clone occurred once. The rearrangement links TRBV6-5 to TRBJ2-7, with 10 bases that match TRBD1. With 6 bases clipped from V and 3 bases from J, the junction kept 5 bases outside the gene matches. Germline CDR1 reads MNHEY; CDR2 reads SVGAGI. The CDR3 sequence is 14 residues long. The CDR3 bases are TGTGCCAGCAGCCGGGACAGGGGTTACTACGAGCAGTACTTC. Protein: CASSRDRGYYEQYF.

This clone was seen a few times. The rearrangement joins TRBV6-1 to TRBJ2-3; possible D gene TRBD2, 5 bases. CDR3 size: 15 residues. CDR1 and CDR2 from the germline V gene are MNHNS and SASEGT. V was pared by 5 bases and J by 1 base, with 13 bases between. In nucleotides, the CDR3 is TGTGCCAGCAGTTTTCCCCTCGGGGGCACAGATACGCAGTATTTT. As protein: CASSFPLGGTDTQYF.

The V and J genes are TRBV25-1 and TRBJ2-3, with TRBD2 identical over 9 bases. There are 15 residues in the CDR3. Germline assignment: CDR1 MGHDK and CDR2 SYGVNS. V shed 4 bases and J 6 bases; nucleotides not matched to a gene: 8. CDR3 loop: CASSGAGGPGDTQYF. Written as DNA, the CDR3 is TGTGCCAGCAGTGGGGCGGGAGGGCCGGGTGATACGCAGTATTTT.

CDR3 DNA sequence: TGTGCCAGCAGACCCGGGACAGGGGGAAACACCATATATTTT. Amino acid sequence: CASRPGTGGNTIYF. The rearrangement joins TRBV7-8 to TRBJ1-3; 9 nucleotides agree with TRBD1. Germline V gene sequence: CDR1 SGHVS, CDR2 FQNEAQ. Unmatched junction bases numbered 4, after V lost 6 bases and J lost 4 bases. The CDR3 is 14 amino acids.

J is TRBJ2-7 and V is TRBV5-6; tentatively, D is TRBD1 (5 bases). The germline V gene has CDR1 SGHDT and CDR2 YYEEEE. V was pared by 3 bases and J by 0 bases, with 13 bases between. CDR3 size: 15 residues. The CDR3 DNA sequence: TGTGCCAGCAGCTATCTTCACAGGAGCTCCTACGAGCAGTACTTC. Encoded protein: CASSYLHRSSYEQYF.

This clone was picked up one time. The rearrangement joins TRBV7-2 to TRBJ1-2, with TRBD1 identical over 9 bases. Trimming at V came to 1 base and at J to 1 base, leaving 4 bases not matched to a gene. CDR1 is SGHTA and CDR2 is FQGNSA in the germline V gene. The CDR3 spans 16 residues. CDR3 residues: CASSLGGTGNNYGYTF. The CDR3 DNA sequence: TGTGCCAGCAGCTTAGGGGGGACAGGGAATAACTATGGCTACACCTTC. The whole variable domain, filled in from reference TRBV7-2 and TRBJ1-2, reads GAGVSQSPSNKVTEKGKDVELRCDPISGHTALYWYRQSLGQGLEFLIYFQGNSAPDKSGLPSDRFSAERTGGSVSTLTIQRTQQEDSAVYLCASSLGGTGNNYGYTFGSGTRLTVV.